Here is one T cell receptor beta chain with its context. The antigen remains undetermined. This record comes from a study of shared clonotypes between healthy human individuals. CDR1 and CDR2 (germline): KGHSH, LQKENI. Trimming took off 3 bases at V and 0 bases at J, with 9 bases between the two ends. The CDR3 extends over 14 amino acids. The data were produced by immunoSEQ multiplex PCR, yet TCRdb's version contains in-frame clones alone and is incomplete. The data show under 600,000 clones, around 96% seen once. Findings and limits, study-wide: Represented genetic and exposure-history diversity was restricted by having few donors. Naive CD4 clonotypes were shared across a handful of donors at roughly 5%.

This TCR came from a woman between 25 and 40 years old in good health. The source material was naive CD4+ T cells sorted from blood. The subset was: CD45RA+ positively selected. The chain combines TRBV18 with TRBJ2-7; D is unclear. The CDR3 DNA reads as TGTGCCAGCTCACCCGGACCGGACTCCTACGAGCAGTACTTC. Residues: CASSPGPDSYEQYF.